What follows are 13 T cell receptor beta chains derived from one specimen sequenced in a study of molecular identifiers for immune sequencing clone quantification. TCRdb re-called the PCR reads with MiXCR, one entry per CDR3 protein. Among about 640,000 distinct CDR3 sequences listed, nearly 20% were seen once. Sequencing was done on a sample of naive CD8+ T cells from blood, with Jurkat cell RNA spiked in. Documented subset: FACS-sorted CD8+CD4-CCR7+CD45RA+ naive T cells. These receptors were taken from a human donor in good health. Some libraries in this study had Jurkat cell RNA spiked in.

This clonotype was recorded a few times. This may be a read error, as it is one base from a much larger clone. The V gene is TRBV6-5, the J gene TRBJ2-7, with D possibly matching TRBD2 (6 bases). CDR3 size: 12 residues. Trimming shortened V by 6 bases and J by 7 bases, and 13 bases separated the two germline ends. CDR1 and CDR2 from the germline V gene are MNHEY and SVGAGI. CDR3 in DNA: TGTGCCAGCAGCGTAGCGGACGGAGAGCAGTACTTC. Protein product: CASSVADGEQYF.

CDR3 bases: TGTGCCAGTAGTATGGCTAGCGGGTACGAGCAGTACTTC. As protein: CASSMASGYEQYF. The gene calls are TRBV19 and TRBJ2-7; TRBD2 matches at 8 bases. Germline V gives CDR1 LNHDA, CDR2 SQIVND (reference sequence). Trimming took 3 bases from V and 4 from J; bases not matched to a gene: 2. The CDR3 is made up of 13 amino acids.

This clonotype was counted between two and nine times. This chain links TRBV27 with TRBJ2-3; D ambiguous. This CDR3 contains 14 residues. V gave up 5 bases and J gave up 0 bases, with 9 bases separating them. Germline V gene lookup returns CDR1 MNHEY and CDR2 SMNVEV (reference sequence). This chain's CDR3 is CASSHIPSTDTQYF. The DNA for the CDR3 is TGTGCCAGCAGTCATATACCTAGCACAGATACGCAGTATTTT.

This clonotype was seen many times. The V and J genes are TRBV3-1 and TRBJ2-2, with D possibly TRBD1 on 6 matching bases. CDR1 LGHDT and CDR2 YNNKEL come from the germline V gene (reference sequence). Trimming took off 7 bases at V and 5 bases at J, with 8 bases between the two ends. The CDR3 contains 12 residues. This CDR3 is CASTGQTGELFF. The CDR3 region has the DNA TGTGCCAGCACCGGACAGACCGGGGAGCTGTTTTTT. Using reference TRBV3-1 and TRBJ2-2 for the parts outside the CDR3, the full variable domain is DTAVSQTPKYLVTQMGNDKSIKCEQNLGHDTMYWYKQDSKKFLKIMFSYNNKELIINETVPNRFSPKSPDKAHLNLHINSLELGDSAVYFCASTGQTGELFFGEGSRLTVL.

This clonotype was seen only a few times. The rearrangement links TRBV7-3 to TRBJ2-2, with TRBD2 identical over 8 bases. The CDR3 has 15 residues. J was trimmed by 2 bases and V by 4 bases; bases with no gene match: 3. Germline V gives CDR1 SGHTA, CDR2 FQGTGA. The CDR3 sequence is CASSSLAGNTGELFF. In DNA, the CDR3 is TGTGCCAGCAGCTCATTAGCGGGAAACACCGGGGAGCTGTTTTTT.

J is TRBJ1-1 and V is TRBV4-1; D is undetermined. V lost 1 base, J lost 3 bases, and 18 bases lay in between. Germline V lookup: CDR1 MGHRA, CDR2 YSYEKL. The CDR3 contains 17 residues. The CDR3 bases are TGCGCCAGCAGCCAAGTTAATCAGGTGGCATTTGACACTGAAGCTTTCTTT. Amino acid sequence: CASSQVNQVAFDTEAFF.

This clonotype was counted at least ten times. The J gene is TRBJ2-3, the V gene TRBV4-1, with no clear D. The germline V gene encodes CDR1 MGHRA and CDR2 YSYEKL. CDR3 length equals 16 residues. Trimming cost V 5 bases and J 2 bases, with 17 bases left between them. The CDR3 nucleotides are TGCGCCAGCAGCTCCCTTTCTGAGCTCTACACAGATACGCAGTATTTT. Its translation: CASSSLSELYTDTQYF.

This clonotype was found a few times. The chain carries TRBV14 and TRBJ2-7, with D possibly TRBD2 on 6 matching bases. V was pared by 1 base and J by 5 bases, with 12 bases between. The germline V gene encodes CDR1 SGHDN and CDR2 FVKESK. The CDR3 loop spans 14 amino acids. CDR3 amino acids: CASSQVTSWHEQYF. CDR3 DNA sequence: TGTGCCAGCAGCCAAGTTACTAGCTGGCACGAGCAGTACTTC. Complete variable domain (other parts from reference TRBV14 and TRBJ2-7): EAGVTQFPSHSVIEKGQTVTLRCDPISGHDNLYWYRRVMGKEIKFLLHFVKESKQDESGMPNNRFLAERTGGTYSTLKVQPAELEDSGVYFCASSQVTSWHEQYFGPGTRLTVT.

The chain combines TRBV9 with TRBJ2-2; 10 bases are a match to TRBD2. The CDR3 has 17 amino acids. J gave up 2 bases and V 4 bases, and 8 bases lay outside the gene matches. The germline gives CDR1 SGDLS, CDR2 YYNGEE. This chain's CDR3 is CASSSSSGGFNTGELFF. The DNA for the CDR3 is TGTGCCAGCAGCTCATCTAGCGGGGGATTTAACACCGGGGAGCTGTTTTTT.

Ten or more counts support this clonotype. V usage is TRBV12-3 or TRBV12-4 and J usage is TRBJ1-6; TRBD1 matches 8 bases. The CDR3 is made up of 13 amino acids. With 8 bases clipped from V and 6 bases from J, the junction kept 3 bases outside the gene matches. CDR3 in DNA: TGTGCCAGCGCCGGACAGGGTAATTCACCCCTCCACTTT. Translated: CASAGQGNSPLHF.

Of note for this clonotype: The junction departs from the called germline gene at one end, perhaps through a read error. The J gene is TRBJ2-7, the V gene TRBV4-1; no clear D gene. Germline V gene data show CDR1 as MGHRA and CDR2 as YSYEKL. The CDR3 sequence is 14 residues long. For the CDR3, the DNA is TGCGCCAGCAGCCAGGGTCTTAGCTCCTACAAGCAGTACTTC. Translating it yields CASSQGLSSYKQYF.

This clonotype has a handful of counts. The rearrangement joins TRBV19 to TRBJ2-7; 9 bases are shared with TRBD2. V shed 1 base and J 4 bases; nucleotides not matched to a gene: 5. Germline V CDR1 and CDR2: LNHDA, SQIVND (reference sequence). This CDR3 spans 15 amino acids. The CDR3 reads CASSIGSGSLYEQYF. As DNA, the CDR3 is TGTGCCAGTAGTATAGGTAGCGGGAGTCTGTACGAGCAGTACTTC.

This clonotype was found many times. The chain uses TRBV6-5 and TRBJ2-3; TRBD2 is a possible D gene (7 bases). Looked up from germline, CDR1 is MNHEY and CDR2 is SVGAGI. The CDR3 runs to 14 residues. V was pared by 7 bases and J by 5 bases, with 16 bases between. The CDR3 protein is CASNPNRGGDTQYF. In DNA, the CDR3 is TGTGCCAGCAACCCCAATAGGGGGGGAGATACGCAGTATTTT.